The 31 T cell receptor beta chains below come from one sample, sequenced in a study of shared T cell receptors in the human thymus. Method: immunoSEQ multiplex PCR; TCRdb's copy keeps in-frame clones and lacks some. The sample shows under 450,000 clones, 95% of them seen only once. Sequencing was carried out using thymocytes. The receptors stem from a human donor.

This clone was observed a handful of times. This chain connects TRBV18 to TRBJ2-7; maybe TRBD1 (5 bases). From germline, CDR1 is KGHSH and CDR2 LQKENI. V lost 3 bases to trimming and J lost 4 bases, with 19 bases between them. This CDR3 has 16 amino acids. CDR3 sequence (DNA): TGTGCCAGCTCACCTAAAAGGGAAAGTAGGGGTTACGAGCAGTACTTC. Amino acid sequence: CASSPKRESRGYEQYF.

The gene calls are TRBV5-1 and TRBJ1-2; TRBD1 matches 11 bases. The CDR3 covers 17 residues. Trimming at V came to 1 base and at J to 4 bases, leaving 9 bases not matched to a gene. Per the germline V gene, CDR1 is SGHRS and CDR2 is YFSETQ. CDR3 region: CASSLCTDRGLGYGYTF. The CDR3 DNA follows: TGCGCCAGCAGCTTGTGTACGGACAGGGGGCTGGGCTATGGCTACACCTTC. The complete variable domain, with remaining parts taken from reference TRBV5-1 and TRBJ1-2, reads KAGVTQTPRYLIKTRGQQVTLSCSPISGHRSVSWYQQTPGQGLQFLFEYFSETQRNKGNFPGRFSGRQFSNSRSEMNVSTLELGDSALYLCASSLCTDRGLGYGYTFGSGTRLTVV.

The chain couples TRBV5-1 to TRBJ2-2; 7 nucleotides match TRBD2. V lost 0 bases to trimming and J lost 1 base; unmatched junction nucleotides: 3. Germline V gene lookup returns CDR1 SGHRS and CDR2 YFSETQ. The CDR3 sequence is 16 residues long. The CDR3 region is CASSLEPSGNTGELFF. The CDR3 region has the DNA TGCGCCAGCAGCTTGGAGCCTAGCGGGAACACCGGGGAGCTGTTTTTT.

The rearrangement joins TRBV2 to TRBJ2-7, with 9 bases identical to TRBD2. The CDR3 consists of 14 residues. Germline V gives CDR1 SNHLY, CDR2 FYNNEI. V lost 6 bases to trimming and J lost 6 bases; unmatched junction nucleotides: 9. The CDR3 region is CASRVIAGEGEQYF. The CDR3 DNA reads TGTGCCAGCAGAGTAATAGCGGGAGAAGGCGAGCAGTACTTC.

CDR3 amino acids: CASSVRHRQKETQYF. The CDR3, as DNA: TGTGCCAGCAGCGTAAGGCACAGGCAGAAAGAGACCCAGTACTTC. The chain has TRBV9 and TRBJ2-5; D possibly corresponds to TRBD1 (5 bases). Germline V lookup: CDR1 SGDLS, CDR2 YYNGEE. Trimming shortened V by 1 base and J by 3 bases, and 13 bases separated the two germline ends. The CDR3 consists of 15 residues.

The V call is TRBV13, the J call TRBJ2-7; 7 nucleotides align to TRBD2. CDR1 is PRHDT and CDR2 is FYEKMQ in the germline V gene (reference sequence). J gave up 5 bases and V 2 bases, and 9 bases lay outside the gene matches. The CDR3 runs to 15 residues. CDR3 bases: TGTGCCAGCAGCTTAACCGGGGAGGGCCGCCACGAGCAGTACTTC. Amino acid sequence: CASSLTGEGRHEQYF.

This clone was seen only once. This rearrangement joins TRBV28 to TRBJ2-1; 10 bases align to TRBD1. This CDR3 region has 16 residues. The germline V gene has CDR1 MDHEN and CDR2 SYDVKM. J gave up 7 bases and V 5 bases, and 11 bases lay outside the gene matches. The CDR3 coding sequence is TGTGCCAGCAGTGCTGGGGGCAGGGGACAGGGGAATGAGCAGTTCTTC. Translation: CASSAGGRGQGNEQFF.

This clone has only one observation. J is TRBJ2-7 and V is TRBV5-6; D may be TRBD2 (5 bases). From germline, CDR1 is SGHDT and CDR2 YYEEEE. The CDR3 runs to 16 residues. V was clipped by 3 bases and J by 3 bases, with 19 bases between them. The CDR3 DNA sequence: TGTGCCAGCAGCTCGACTAAGTCCCCTCACTACTACGAGCAGTACTTC. It yields the protein CASSSTKSPHYYEQYF.

The chain combines TRBV27 with TRBJ2-1, with 7 bases identical to TRBD1. The CDR3 is 17 amino acids. Germline V gives CDR1 MNHEY, CDR2 SMNVEV (reference sequence). After removal of 7 bases from V and 8 bases from J, the junction contained 20 bases not matched to a gene. For the CDR3, the DNA is TGTGCCAGCATCGTACACAGGGGCGAAGAAGGGAAGTATGAGCAGTTCTTC. It is translated as CASIVHRGEEGKYEQFF.

The J gene is TRBJ2-3, the V gene TRBV6-5; D not certain. The ends were cut back, 2 bases at V and 2 bases at J, with 5 bases in the middle. The CDR3 spans 13 residues. Germline V gene sequence: CDR1 MNHEY, CDR2 SVGAGI. CDR3 amino acids: CASSYLLTDTQYF. For the CDR3, the DNA is TGTGCCAGCAGTTACCTACTCACAGATACGCAGTATTTT.

This clone was counted once. The chain links TRBV4-1 to TRBJ1-1, with a tentative D call TRBD1 (5 bases). Trimming removed 4 bases at V and 3 bases at J, with 15 bases between. Germline V gives CDR1 MGHRA, CDR2 YSYEKL. This CDR3 has 15 amino acids. Written as DNA, the CDR3 is TGCGCCAGCAGCCGTGCGGAGGGGAGGGACACTGAAGCTTTCTTT. It codes for CASSRAEGRDTEAFF.

V gene TRBV7-9 combines with J gene TRBJ2-3; D is undetermined. V lost 1 base and J lost 4, with 9 bases in between. The V gene's germline CDR1 is SEHNR and CDR2 FQNEAQ (reference sequence). This CDR3 has 14 residues. CDR3 in DNA: TGTGCCAGCAGCTTAGAACCCGGGCCAGATACGCAGTATTTT. Its protein is CASSLEPGPDTQYF. The variable domain in full, completed from reference TRBV7-9 and TRBJ2-3, reads DTGVSQNPRHKITKRGQNVTFRCDPISEHNRLYWYRQTLGQGPEFLTYFQNEAQLEKSRLLSDRFSAERPKGSFSTLEIQRTEQGDSAMYLCASSLEPGPDTQYFGPGTRLTVL.

The chain joins TRBV5-1 to TRBJ2-4, with D possibly being TRBD1 or TRBD2 (6 bases each). The CDR3 is made up of 12 amino acids. Looked up from germline, CDR1 is SGHRS and CDR2 is YFSETQ. The V and J ends lost 6 bases and 8 bases respectively, with 12 bases between them. The CDR3 DNA sequence: TGCGCCAGCACCGGGGGCTCGGACATTCAGTACTTC. This codes for CASTGGSDIQYF.

The chain has TRBV28 and TRBJ1-5; no definite D call. Trimming shortened V by 6 bases and J by 1 base, and 13 bases separated the two germline ends. The CDR3 totals 15 residues. Germline assignment: CDR1 MDHEN and CDR2 SYDVKM. CDR3 in DNA: TGTGCCAGCAGCAACGACCCCAGCAGCAATCAGCCCCAGCATTTT. Translation gives CASSNDPSSNQPQHF.

The chain has TRBV14 and TRBJ2-5; possibly TRBD1 for D (5 bases). Germline V gene sequence: CDR1 SGHDN, CDR2 FVKESK. The V gene lost 4 bases and the J gene lost 4 bases, with 13 bases spanning the gap. This CDR3 region has 14 residues. The CDR3 DNA sequence: TGTGCCAGCAGCCCGCAGGGTGGCATAGAGACCCAGTACTTC. This translates into CASSPQGGIETQYF. The complete variable domain, with remaining parts taken from reference TRBV14 and TRBJ2-5, reads EAGVTQFPSHSVIEKGQTVTLRCDPISGHDNLYWYRRVMGKEIKFLLHFVKESKQDESGMPNNRFLAERTGGTYSTLKVQPAELEDSGVYFCASSPQGGIETQYFGPGTRLLVL.

In nucleotides, the CDR3 is TGTGCCAGCAGTGTAGTCTACACAGATACGCAGTATTTT. This translates into CASSVVYTDTQYF. The V call is TRBV6-1, the J call TRBJ2-3, with unresolved D. This CDR3 contains 13 residues. Trimming removed 4 bases from V and 2 bases from J, with 7 bases in between. CDR1 MNHNS and CDR2 SASEGT come from the germline V gene.

The V call is TRBV10-2, the J call TRBJ2-3, with TRBD2 identical over 9 bases. V shed 6 bases and J 3 bases; nucleotides not matched to a gene: 7. The CDR3 runs 15 residues. Germline loops: CDR1 WSHSY, CDR2 SAAADI. CDR3 residues: CASRPSGTGTDTQYF. The CDR3 DNA sequence: TGCGCCAGCAGGCCTAGCGGGACCGGGACAGATACGCAGTATTTT.

J is TRBJ2-3 and V is TRBV10-2; D unresolved. The ends were cut back, 7 bases at V and 2 bases at J, with 13 bases in the middle. Germline V CDR1 and CDR2: WSHSY, SAAADI. The CDR3 consists of 14 residues. In DNA, the CDR3 is TGCGCCAGCATTGAACGAGGTCTCACAGATACGCAGTATTTT. Translated: CASIERGLTDTQYF.

This clone was counted a few times. The chain carries TRBV10-3 and TRBJ2-7; D gene ambiguous. This CDR3 spans 17 amino acids. Germline V gives CDR1 ENHRY, CDR2 SYGVKD. V dropped 0 bases and J dropped 4 bases, with 19 bases sitting between them. As DNA, the CDR3 is TGTGCCATCAGTGAGTCCCGACTCCTCCGGAGAGCGTACGAGCAGTACTTC. Translation gives CAISESRLLRRAYEQYF.

The chain joins TRBV9 to TRBJ2-2, with 9 bases lining up with TRBD2. The CDR3 extends over 16 amino acids. After removal of 1 base from V and 6 bases from J, the junction contained 7 bases not matched to a gene. The germline gives CDR1 SGDLS, CDR2 YYNGEE. CDR3 nucleotide sequence: TGTGCCAGCAGCGTAATGGGCGGGAGGGCCCCCGGGGAGCTGTTTTTT. Its protein is CASSVMGGRAPGELFF.

This clone occurred once. As DNA, the CDR3 is TGTGCCAGTAGTATTAGGCGGGAGGCGAAAGATGAGCAGTTCTTC. Its translation is CASSIRREAKDEQFF. The V call is TRBV19, the J call TRBJ2-1, with 8 bases identical to TRBD2. CDR1 LNHDA and CDR2 SQIVND come from the germline V gene (reference sequence). V was pared by 3 bases and J by 8 bases, with 9 bases of the junction left unmatched. This CDR3 contains 15 residues.

In DNA, the CDR3 is TGCGCCAGCAGCCGCGAGAGGAGGGAGCAGTACTTC. Residues: CASSRERREQYF. The V gene is TRBV4-3, the J gene TRBJ2-7; D is perhaps TRBD2 (5 bases). The CDR3 consists of 12 residues. Germline CDR1 is LGHNA and CDR2 is YSLEER. Trimming pared 4 bases from V and 7 bases from J, leaving 11 bases between.

The chain couples TRBV15 to TRBJ1-4; perhaps TRBD1 as D (6 bases). The V gene's germline CDR1 is LNHNV and CDR2 YYDKDF (reference sequence). Between the trimmed V and J ends, which lost 1 base and 8 bases, there was a span of 11 bases. The CDR3 contains 14 residues. The DNA for the CDR3 is TGTGCCACCAGCAGAGCAGGGGTTGAGGAAAAACTGTTTTTT. Its protein is CATSRAGVEEKLFF.

The V and J genes are TRBV5-1 and TRBJ2-5, with 11 bases fitting TRBD2. The germline gives CDR1 SGHRS, CDR2 YFSETQ. With V trimmed by 0 bases and J by 2 bases, 6 bases remained unmatched. The CDR3 consists of 17 residues. The chain's CDR3 is CASSLVASGRSQETQYF. In nucleotides, the CDR3 is TGCGCCAGCAGCTTGGTGGCTAGCGGGAGGAGTCAAGAGACCCAGTACTTC.

This chain uses TRBV14 with TRBJ1-4; 11 bases are a match to TRBD1. The CDR3 sequence is 17 residues long. The trim removed 3 bases at V and 8 bases at J, leaving 11 bases unmatched. Germline lookup yields CDR1 SGHDN and CDR2 FVKESK. The CDR3 region is CASSHLRRRTGGEKLFF. CDR3 coding DNA: TGTGCCAGCAGCCACCTTAGAAGGAGGACAGGGGGCGAAAAACTGTTTTTT.

The V gene is TRBV21-1, the J gene TRBJ1-1. TRBV21-1 is deemed a pseudogene. The CDR3 spans 18 residues. The CDR3 sequence is CASSSLSPLGRVGTEAFF. The CDR3 region has the DNA TGTGCCAGCAGCAGTCTTTCCCCCCTGGGGCGGGTTGGAACTGAAGCTTTCTTT.

This clone was detected only a few times. This sequence joins TRBV11-1 and TRBJ2-7; D might be TRBD1 or TRBD2, each matching 5 bases. Germline V gene sequence: CDR1 SGHAT, CDR2 FQDESV (reference sequence). The CDR3 loop spans 15 amino acids. The V end was cut by 6 bases, the J end by 2 bases, with 17 bases between. The DNA for the CDR3 is TGTGCCAGCAGGAAAGTCCGGGACGGACCCTACGAGCAGTACTTC. Amino acids: CASRKVRDGPYEQYF.

This chain joins TRBV9 and TRBJ2-3, with 11 nucleotides matching TRBD2. This CDR3 is built from 15 residues. CDR1 is SGDLS and CDR2 is YYNGEE in the germline V gene. The V and J ends lost 6 bases and 7 bases, in that order; junction bases with no gene match: 10. CDR3: CASTRLAGFENTQYF. The DNA for the CDR3 is TGTGCCAGCACACGACTAGCGGGATTTGAGAATACGCAGTATTTT.

This chain links TRBV11-2 with TRBJ1-4, with D possibly matching TRBD1 (5 bases). Germline lookup yields CDR1 SGHAT and CDR2 FQNNGV. The CDR3 loop spans 17 amino acids. Trimming stripped 5 bases from V and 0 bases from J, with 16 bases between. The CDR3 region has the DNA TGTGCCAGCAGCCTGCAGGACCAGGGAGCAACTAATGAAAAACTGTTTTTT. Translated: CASSLQDQGATNEKLFF.

The chain recombines TRBV7-2 with TRBJ1-2, with TRBD1 as a possible D gene (5 bases). V dropped 7 bases and J dropped 10 bases, with 19 bases sitting between them. The CDR3 totals 13 residues. The germline V gene has CDR1 SGHTA and CDR2 FQGNSA. DNA of the CDR3: TGTGCCAGCAAGGGGAGCGCCCGCTCATTCTACACCTTC. Its translation is CASKGSARSFYTF.

This sequence joins TRBV5-4 and TRBJ2-2, with a possible D match to TRBD2 (6 bases). CDR1 is SGHNT and CDR2 is YYREEE in the germline V gene (reference sequence). The CDR3 extends over 15 amino acids. The V end was cut by 7 bases, the J end by 7 bases, with 20 bases between. The CDR3 region has the DNA TGTGCCAGCCTACTAGCTGACGAAAGGGACGGGGAGCTGTTTTTT. Translation: CASLLADERDGELFF.